This T cell receptor beta chain is from a study of cytomegalovirus exposure and HLA in healthy donors. Researchers ran the PCR with 60 Vbeta and 13 Jbeta primers. The assay was immunoSEQ multiplex PCR, and TCRdb's table has in-frame clones only and misses some. In the table there are over 250,000 clones, just over 85% of which are singletons. The J segment lost 4 bases and the V segment lost 6 bases, leaving 11 bases of the junction unmatched. The germline V gene has CDR1 MDHEN and CDR2 SYDVKM. This CDR3 is 15 amino acids long. Study-wide points: Reportedly, HLA-A and HLA-B alleles of most subjects were accurately predicted from TCR beta.

Regarding this clone: Its specificity is unknown.

J is TRBJ2-7 and V is TRBV28; 8 bases match TRBD2. The receptor comes from a man in his forties in good health and CMV-seropositive. The material sequenced was PBMCs. The CDR3 protein is CASSRPGRGLYEQYF. The CDR3 bases are TGTGCCAGCAGCCGGCCCGGGAGGGGATTATACGAGCAGTACTTC.